This T cell receptor beta chain was sequenced in a study of T-cell memory formation after mild COVID-19. Germline lookup yields CDR1 SNHLY and CDR2 FYNNEI. There are 13 residues in the CDR3. V lost 7 bases to trimming and J lost 4 bases, with 11 bases between them. Regarding the study as a whole: Cross-reactive memory seemingly joined, as some responding clones were found in pre-infection memory.

Remarks on this clonotype: As yet, its antigen is unknown.

TCRdb re-called the 5' RACE reads through MiXCR, storing one row per CDR3 protein. The table records 57,000 or so distinct CDR3 sequences, over 8.5% of them present only once. This clonotype was obtained from a young man who had mild COVID-19 (a few samples of this study predate the infection). Cell type and time point are not known. The sample taken for sequencing was PBMCs or a T cell subset sorted from them (not recorded which). The rearrangement uses TRBV2 and TRBJ1-5; D uncertain. CDR3 in amino acids: CASTFSENQPQHF. CDR3 sequence (DNA): TGTGCCAGCACCTTCTCAGAGAATCAGCCCCAGCATTTT.